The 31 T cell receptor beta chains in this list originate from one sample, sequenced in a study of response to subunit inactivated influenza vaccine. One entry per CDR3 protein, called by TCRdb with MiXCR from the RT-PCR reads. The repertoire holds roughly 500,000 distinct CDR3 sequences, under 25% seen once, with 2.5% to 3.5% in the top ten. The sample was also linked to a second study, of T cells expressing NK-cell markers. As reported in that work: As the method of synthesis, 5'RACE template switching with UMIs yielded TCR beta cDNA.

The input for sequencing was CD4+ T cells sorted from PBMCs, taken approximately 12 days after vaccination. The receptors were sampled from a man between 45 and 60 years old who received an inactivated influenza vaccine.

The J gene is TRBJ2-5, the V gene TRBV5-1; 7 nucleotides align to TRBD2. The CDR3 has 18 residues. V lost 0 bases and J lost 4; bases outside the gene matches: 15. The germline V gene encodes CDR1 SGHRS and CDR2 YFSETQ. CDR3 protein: CASSLAVWEGQKGETQYF. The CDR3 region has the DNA TGCGCCAGCAGCTTGGCGGTTTGGGAGGGCCAGAAGGGAGAGACCCAGTACTTC.

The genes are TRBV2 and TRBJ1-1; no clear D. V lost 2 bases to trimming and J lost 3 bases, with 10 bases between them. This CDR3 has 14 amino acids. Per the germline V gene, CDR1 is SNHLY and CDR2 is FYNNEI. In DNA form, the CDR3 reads TGTGCCAGCAGTGAACAACGATCGTACACTGAAGCTTTCTTT. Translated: CASSEQRSYTEAFF.

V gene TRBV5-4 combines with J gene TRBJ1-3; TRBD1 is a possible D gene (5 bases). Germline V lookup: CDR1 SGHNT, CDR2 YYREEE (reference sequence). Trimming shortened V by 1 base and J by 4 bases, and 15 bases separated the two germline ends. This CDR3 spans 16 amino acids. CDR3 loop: CASSLSTTAPGNTIYF. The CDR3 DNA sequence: TGTGCCAGCAGCTTGTCGACGACAGCGCCAGGAAACACCATATATTTT.

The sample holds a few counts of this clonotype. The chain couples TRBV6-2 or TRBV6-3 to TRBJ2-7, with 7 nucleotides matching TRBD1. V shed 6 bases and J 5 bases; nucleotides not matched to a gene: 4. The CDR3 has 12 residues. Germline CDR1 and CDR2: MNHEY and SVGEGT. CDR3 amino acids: CASSRQGDEQYF. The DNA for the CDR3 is TGTGCCAGCAGCAGACAGGGAGACGAGCAGTACTTC.

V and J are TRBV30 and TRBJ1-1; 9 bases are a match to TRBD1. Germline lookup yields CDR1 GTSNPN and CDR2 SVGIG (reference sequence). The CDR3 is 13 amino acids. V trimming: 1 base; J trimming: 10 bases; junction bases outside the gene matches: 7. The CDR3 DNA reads TGTGCCTGGAGTGGGGGACAGGGACTGGGAGCTTTCTTT. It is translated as CAWSGGQGLGAFF.

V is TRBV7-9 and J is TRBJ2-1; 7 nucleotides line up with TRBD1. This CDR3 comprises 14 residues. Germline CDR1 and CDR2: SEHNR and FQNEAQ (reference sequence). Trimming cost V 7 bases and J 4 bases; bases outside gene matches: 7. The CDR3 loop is CASNRQGPYNEQFF. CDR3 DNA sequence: TGTGCCAGCAACCGACAGGGCCCTTACAATGAGCAGTTCTTC. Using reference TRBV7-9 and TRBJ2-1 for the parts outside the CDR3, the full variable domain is DTGVSQNPRHKITKRGQNVTFRCDPISEHNRLYWYRQTLGQGPEFLTYFQNEAQLEKSRLLSDRFSAERPKGSFSTLEIQRTEQGDSAMYLCASNRQGPYNEQFFGPGTRLTVL.

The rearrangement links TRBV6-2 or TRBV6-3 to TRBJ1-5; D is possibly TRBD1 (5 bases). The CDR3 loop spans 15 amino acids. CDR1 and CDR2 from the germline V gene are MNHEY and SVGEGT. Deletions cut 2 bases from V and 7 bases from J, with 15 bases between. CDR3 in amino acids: CASSYGSGIGQPQHF. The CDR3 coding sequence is TGTGCCAGCAGTTACGGTTCAGGGATCGGACAGCCCCAGCATTTT.

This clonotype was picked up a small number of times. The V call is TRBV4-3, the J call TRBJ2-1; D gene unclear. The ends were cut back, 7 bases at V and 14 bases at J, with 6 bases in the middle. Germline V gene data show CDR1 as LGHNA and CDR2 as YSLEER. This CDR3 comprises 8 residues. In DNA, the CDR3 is TGCGCCAGCACCCGGGAGTTCTTC. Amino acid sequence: CASTREFF.

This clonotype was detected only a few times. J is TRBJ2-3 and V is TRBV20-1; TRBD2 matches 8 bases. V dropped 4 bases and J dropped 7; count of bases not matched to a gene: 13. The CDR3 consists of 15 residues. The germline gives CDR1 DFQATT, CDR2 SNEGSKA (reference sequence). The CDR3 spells CSATPAGLGYYTQYF. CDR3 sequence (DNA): TGCAGTGCTACGCCAGCGGGACTAGGCTATTATACGCAGTATTTT.

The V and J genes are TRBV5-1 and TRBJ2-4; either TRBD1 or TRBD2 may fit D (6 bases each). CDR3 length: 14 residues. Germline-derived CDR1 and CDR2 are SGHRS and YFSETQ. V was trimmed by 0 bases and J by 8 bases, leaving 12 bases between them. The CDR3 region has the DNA TGCGCCAGCAGCTTGGGGCCAGGGGAGGACATTCAGTACTTC. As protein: CASSLGPGEDIQYF.

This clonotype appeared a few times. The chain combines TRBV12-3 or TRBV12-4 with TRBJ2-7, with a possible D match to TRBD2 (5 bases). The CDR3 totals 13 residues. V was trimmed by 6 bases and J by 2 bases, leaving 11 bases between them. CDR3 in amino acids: CASSQLGPYEQYF. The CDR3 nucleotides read TGTGCCAGCAGCCAACTAGGACCCTACGAGCAGTACTTC.

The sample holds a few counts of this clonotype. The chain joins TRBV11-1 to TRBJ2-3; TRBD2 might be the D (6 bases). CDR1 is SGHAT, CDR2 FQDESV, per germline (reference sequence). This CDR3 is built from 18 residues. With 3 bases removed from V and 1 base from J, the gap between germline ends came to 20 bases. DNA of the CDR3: TGTGCCAGCAGCTTTCCCTGGGGACTGGGCGGGGGCACAGATACGCAGTATTTT. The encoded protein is CASSFPWGLGGGTDTQYF.

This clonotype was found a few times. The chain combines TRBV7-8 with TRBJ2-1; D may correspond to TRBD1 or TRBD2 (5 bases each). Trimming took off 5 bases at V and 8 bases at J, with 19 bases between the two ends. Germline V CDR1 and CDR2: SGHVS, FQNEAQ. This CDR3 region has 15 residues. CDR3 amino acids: CASSLREGHGDEQFF. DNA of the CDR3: TGTGCCAGCAGCCTACGAGAGGGGCATGGAGATGAGCAGTTCTTC. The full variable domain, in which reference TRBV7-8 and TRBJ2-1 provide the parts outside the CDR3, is GAGVSQSPRYKVAKRGQDVALRCDPISGHVSLFWYQQALGQGPEFLTYFQNEAQLDKSGLPSDRFFAERPEGSVSTLKIQRTQQEDSAVYLCASSLREGHGDEQFFGPGTRLTVL.

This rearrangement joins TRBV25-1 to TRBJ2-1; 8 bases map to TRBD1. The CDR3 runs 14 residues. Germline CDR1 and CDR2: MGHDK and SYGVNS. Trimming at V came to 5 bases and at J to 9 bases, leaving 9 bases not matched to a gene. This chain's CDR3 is CASSILGQGGEQFF. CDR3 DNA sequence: TGTGCCAGCAGTATACTCGGACAGGGTGGTGAGCAGTTCTTC.

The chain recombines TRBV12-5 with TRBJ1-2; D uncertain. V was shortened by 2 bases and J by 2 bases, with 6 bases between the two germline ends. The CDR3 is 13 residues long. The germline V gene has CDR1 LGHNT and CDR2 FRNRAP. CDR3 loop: CASGLSGNYGYTF. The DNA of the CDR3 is TGTGCTAGTGGTTTGTCCGGGAACTATGGCTACACCTTC.

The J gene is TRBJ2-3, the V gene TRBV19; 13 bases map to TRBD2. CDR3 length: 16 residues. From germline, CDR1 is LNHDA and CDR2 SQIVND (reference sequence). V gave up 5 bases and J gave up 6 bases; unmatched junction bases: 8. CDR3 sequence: CASSSGLAGPSDTQYF. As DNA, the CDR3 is TGTGCCAGTAGTTCGGGACTAGCGGGACCTTCGGATACGCAGTATTTT.

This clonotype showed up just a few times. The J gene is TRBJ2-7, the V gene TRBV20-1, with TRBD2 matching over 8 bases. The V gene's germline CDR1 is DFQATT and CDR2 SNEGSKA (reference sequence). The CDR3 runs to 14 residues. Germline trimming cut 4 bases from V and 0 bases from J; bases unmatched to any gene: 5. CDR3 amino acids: CSATGTRSSYEQYF. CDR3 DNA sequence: TGCAGTGCTACCGGGACTAGAAGCTCCTACGAGCAGTACTTC.

The CDR3 bases are TGTGCCAGCAGCCCCGCCGGGACAGCAGGAGCCAATCAGCCCCAGCATTTT. The encoded protein is CASSPAGTAGANQPQHF. The genes are TRBV5-6 and TRBJ1-5; TRBD1 agrees at 7 bases. The junction had 13 bases not matched to a gene; V was cut back by 4 bases and J by 3 bases. The CDR3 loop spans 17 amino acids. Germline V lookup: CDR1 SGHDT, CDR2 YYEEEE.

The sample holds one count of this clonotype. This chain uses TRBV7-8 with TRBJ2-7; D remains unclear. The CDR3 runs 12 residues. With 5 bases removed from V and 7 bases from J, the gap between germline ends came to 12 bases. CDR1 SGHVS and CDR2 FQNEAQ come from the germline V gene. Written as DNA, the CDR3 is TGTGCCAGCAGCCATCTAGAGGAAGAGCAGTACTTC. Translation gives CASSHLEEEQYF.

Here the CDR3 DNA reads TGCAGCGTTGAAGACAGCTACACTGAAGCTTTCTTT. It codes for CSVEDSYTEAFF. The chain is built from TRBV29-1 and TRBJ1-1; D gene ambiguous. Between the trimmed V and J ends, which lost 0 bases and 3 bases, there was a span of 5 bases. This CDR3 has 12 residues. Germline V gives CDR1 SQVTM, CDR2 ANQGSEA.

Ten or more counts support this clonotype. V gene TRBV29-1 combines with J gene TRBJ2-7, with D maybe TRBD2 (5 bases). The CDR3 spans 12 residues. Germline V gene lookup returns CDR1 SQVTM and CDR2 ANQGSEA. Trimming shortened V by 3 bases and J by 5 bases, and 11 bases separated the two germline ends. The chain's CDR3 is CSVEGRSDEQYF. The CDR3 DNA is TGCAGCGTTGAGGGGAGATCAGACGAGCAGTACTTC.

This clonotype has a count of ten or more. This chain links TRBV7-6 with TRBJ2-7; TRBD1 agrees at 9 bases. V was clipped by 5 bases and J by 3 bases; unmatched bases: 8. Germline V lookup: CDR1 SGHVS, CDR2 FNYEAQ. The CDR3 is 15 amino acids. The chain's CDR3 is CASSPGQGFGYEQYF. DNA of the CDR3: TGTGCCAGCAGCCCGGGACAGGGATTCGGCTACGAGCAGTACTTC. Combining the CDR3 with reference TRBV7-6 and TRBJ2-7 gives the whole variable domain GAGVSQSPRYKVTKRGQDVALRCDPISGHVSLYWYRQALGQGPEFLTYFNYEAQQDKSGLPNDRFSAERPEGSISTLTIQRTEQRDSAMYRCASSPGQGFGYEQYFGPGTRLTVT.

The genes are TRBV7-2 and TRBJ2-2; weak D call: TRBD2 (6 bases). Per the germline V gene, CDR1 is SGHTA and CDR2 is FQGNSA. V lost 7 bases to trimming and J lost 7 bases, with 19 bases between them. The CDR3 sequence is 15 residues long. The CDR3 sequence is CASNPYRGLGGELFF. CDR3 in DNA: TGTGCCAGCAACCCTTACCGGGGACTTGGCGGGGAGCTGTTTTTT. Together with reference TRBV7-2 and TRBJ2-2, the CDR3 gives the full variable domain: GAGVSQSPSNKVTEKGKDVELRCDPISGHTALYWYRQSLGQGLEFLIYFQGNSAPDKSGLPSDRFSAERTGGSVSTLTIQRTQQEDSAVYLCASNPYRGLGGELFFGEGSRLTVL.

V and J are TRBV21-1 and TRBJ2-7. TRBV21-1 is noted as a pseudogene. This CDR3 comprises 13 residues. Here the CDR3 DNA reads TGCCCCAGTGGGGTCGTACCAACCTACGAGCAGTACTTC. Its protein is CPSGVVPTYEQYF.

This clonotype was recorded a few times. CDR3 loop: CASSQDPPLSRIIYNEQFF. CDR3 in DNA: TGCGCCAGCAGCCAAGATCCCCCTTTATCCAGGATTATCTACAATGAGCAGTTCTTC. V gene TRBV4-1 combines with J gene TRBJ2-1; D is unclear. The ends were cut back, 0 bases at V and 3 bases at J, with 21 bases in the middle. This CDR3 is 19 amino acids long. Germline V CDR1 and CDR2: MGHRA, YSYEKL.

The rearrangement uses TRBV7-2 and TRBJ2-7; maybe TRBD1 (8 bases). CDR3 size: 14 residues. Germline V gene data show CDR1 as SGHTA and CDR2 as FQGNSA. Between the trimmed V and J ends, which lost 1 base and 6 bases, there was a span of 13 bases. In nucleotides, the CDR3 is TGTGCCAGCAGCTTAGTACAGGGGGGGGGCGAGCAGTACTTC. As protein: CASSLVQGGGEQYF.

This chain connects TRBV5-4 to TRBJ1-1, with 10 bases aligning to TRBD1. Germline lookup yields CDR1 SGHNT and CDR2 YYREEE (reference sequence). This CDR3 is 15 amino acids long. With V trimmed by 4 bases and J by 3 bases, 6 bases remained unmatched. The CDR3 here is CASSQSGQGYTEAFF. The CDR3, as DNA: TGTGCCAGCAGCCAGTCGGGACAGGGGTACACTGAAGCTTTCTTT. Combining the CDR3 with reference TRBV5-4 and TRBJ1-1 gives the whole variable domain ETGVTQSPTHLIKTRGQQVTLRCSSQSGHNTVSWYQQALGQGPQFIFQYYREEENGRGNFPPRFSGLQFPNYSSELNVNALELDDSALYLCASSQSGQGYTEAFFGQGTRLTVV.

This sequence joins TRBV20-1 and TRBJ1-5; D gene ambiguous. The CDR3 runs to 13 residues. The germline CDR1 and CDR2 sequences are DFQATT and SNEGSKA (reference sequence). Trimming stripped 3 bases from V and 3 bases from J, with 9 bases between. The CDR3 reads CSASQPPNQPQHF. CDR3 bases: TGCAGTGCTAGTCAGCCTCCCAATCAGCCCCAGCATTTT.

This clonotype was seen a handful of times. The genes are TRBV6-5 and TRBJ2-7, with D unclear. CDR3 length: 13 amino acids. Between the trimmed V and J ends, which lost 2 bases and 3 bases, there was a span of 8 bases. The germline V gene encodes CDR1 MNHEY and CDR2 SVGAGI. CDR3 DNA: TGTGCCAGCAGTTACCGACTCAACTACGAGCAGTACTTC. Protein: CASSYRLNYEQYF.

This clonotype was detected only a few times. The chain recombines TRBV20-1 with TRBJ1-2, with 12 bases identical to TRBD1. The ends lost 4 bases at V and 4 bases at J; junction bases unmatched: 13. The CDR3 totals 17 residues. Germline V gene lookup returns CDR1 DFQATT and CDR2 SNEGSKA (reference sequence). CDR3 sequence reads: CSAKGGQGARLGYGYTF. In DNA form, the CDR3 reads TGCAGTGCTAAAGGGGGACAGGGGGCTCGATTGGGCTATGGCTACACCTTC.

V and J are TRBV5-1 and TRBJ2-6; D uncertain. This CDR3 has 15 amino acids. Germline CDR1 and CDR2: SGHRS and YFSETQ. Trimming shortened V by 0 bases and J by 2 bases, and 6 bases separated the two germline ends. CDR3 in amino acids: CASSLALAGANVLTF. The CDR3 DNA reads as TGCGCCAGCAGCTTGGCCCTAGCTGGGGCCAACGTCCTGACTTTC.